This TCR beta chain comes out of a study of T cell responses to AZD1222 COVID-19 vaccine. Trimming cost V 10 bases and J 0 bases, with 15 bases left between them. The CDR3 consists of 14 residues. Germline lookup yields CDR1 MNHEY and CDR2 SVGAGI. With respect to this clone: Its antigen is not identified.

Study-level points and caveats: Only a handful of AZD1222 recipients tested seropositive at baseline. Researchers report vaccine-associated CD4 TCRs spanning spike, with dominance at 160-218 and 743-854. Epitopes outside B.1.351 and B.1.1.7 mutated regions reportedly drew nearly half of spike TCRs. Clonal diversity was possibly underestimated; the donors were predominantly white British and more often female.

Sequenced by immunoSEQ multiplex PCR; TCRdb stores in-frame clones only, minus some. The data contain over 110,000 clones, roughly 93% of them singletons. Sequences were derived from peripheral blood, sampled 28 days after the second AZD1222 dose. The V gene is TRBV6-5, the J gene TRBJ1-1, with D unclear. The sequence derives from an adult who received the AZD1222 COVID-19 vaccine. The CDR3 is CATKVGAVNTEAFF. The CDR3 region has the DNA TGTGCCACAAAGGTCGGAGCAGTGAACACTGAAGCTTTCTTT.